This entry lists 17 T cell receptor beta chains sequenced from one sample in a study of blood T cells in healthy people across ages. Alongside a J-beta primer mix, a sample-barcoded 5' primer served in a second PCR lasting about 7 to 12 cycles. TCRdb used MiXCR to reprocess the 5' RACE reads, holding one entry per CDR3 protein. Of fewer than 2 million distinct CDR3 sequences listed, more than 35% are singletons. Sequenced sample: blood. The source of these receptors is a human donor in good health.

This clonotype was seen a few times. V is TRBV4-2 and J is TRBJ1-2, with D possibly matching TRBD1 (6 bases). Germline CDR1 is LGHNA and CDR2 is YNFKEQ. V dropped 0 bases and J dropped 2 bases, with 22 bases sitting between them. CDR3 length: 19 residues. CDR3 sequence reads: CASSQDFYVREGTNYGYTF. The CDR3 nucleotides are TGTGCCAGCAGCCAAGATTTTTATGTAAGGGAGGGGACAAACTATGGCTACACCTTC.

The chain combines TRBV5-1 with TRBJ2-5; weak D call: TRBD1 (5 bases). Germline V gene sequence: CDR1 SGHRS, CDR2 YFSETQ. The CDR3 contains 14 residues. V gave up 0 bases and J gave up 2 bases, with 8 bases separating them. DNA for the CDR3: TGCGCCAGCAGCTTGGTTAAGGGGCAAGAGACCCAGTACTTC. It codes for CASSLVKGQETQYF.

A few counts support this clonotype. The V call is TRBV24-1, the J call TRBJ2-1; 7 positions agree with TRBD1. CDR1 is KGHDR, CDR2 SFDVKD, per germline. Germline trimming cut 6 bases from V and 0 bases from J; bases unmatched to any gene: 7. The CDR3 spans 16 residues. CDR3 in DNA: TGTGCCACCAGTCCACCGGGACAGAGCTCCTACAATGAGCAGTTCTTC. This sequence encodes CATSPPGQSSYNEQFF.

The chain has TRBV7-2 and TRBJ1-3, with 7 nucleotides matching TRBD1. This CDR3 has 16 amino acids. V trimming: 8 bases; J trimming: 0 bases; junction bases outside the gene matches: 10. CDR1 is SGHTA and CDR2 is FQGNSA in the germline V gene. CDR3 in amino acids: CASSTQGPNSGNTIYF. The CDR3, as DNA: TGTGCCAGCTCAACACAGGGGCCCAACTCTGGAAACACCATATATTTT.

For the CDR3, the DNA is TGTGCCAGCAGTTTAGGTCCCCGTTTGGGATTAGCCAAAAACATTCAGTACTTC. Its translation is CASSLGPRLGLAKNIQYF. The chain is built from TRBV28 and TRBJ2-4; D ambiguous. This CDR3 contains 18 residues. Germline lookup yields CDR1 MDHEN and CDR2 SYDVKM. With 2 bases removed from V and 0 bases from J, the gap between germline ends came to 17 bases.

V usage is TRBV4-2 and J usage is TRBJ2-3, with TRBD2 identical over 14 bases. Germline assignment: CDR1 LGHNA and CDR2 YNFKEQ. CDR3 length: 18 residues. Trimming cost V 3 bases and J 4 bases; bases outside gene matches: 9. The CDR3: CASSQTQGLAGVADTQYF. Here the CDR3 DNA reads TGTGCCAGCAGCCAGACTCAGGGACTAGCGGGGGTCGCAGATACGCAGTATTTT.

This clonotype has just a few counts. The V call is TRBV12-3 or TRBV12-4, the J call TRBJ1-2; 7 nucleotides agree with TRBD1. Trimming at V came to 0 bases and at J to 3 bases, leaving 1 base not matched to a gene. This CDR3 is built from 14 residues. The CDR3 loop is CASSLARGDYGYTF. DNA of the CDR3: TGTGCCAGCAGTTTAGCCAGGGGGGACTATGGCTACACCTTC.

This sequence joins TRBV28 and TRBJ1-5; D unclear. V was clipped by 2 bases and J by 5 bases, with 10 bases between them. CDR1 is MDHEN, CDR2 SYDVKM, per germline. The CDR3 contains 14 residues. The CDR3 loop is CASSLSEFYQPQHF. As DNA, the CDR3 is TGTGCCAGCAGTTTAAGTGAATTCTATCAGCCCCAGCATTTT.

The DNA of the CDR3 is TGTGCCAGCATTAGTGATCCCTATGAAAAACTGTTTTTT. This translates into CASISDPYEKLFF. V is TRBV7-9 and J is TRBJ1-4, with unresolved D. The V gene lost 7 bases and the J gene lost 6 bases, with 12 bases spanning the gap. CDR1 and CDR2 (germline): SEHNR, FQNEAQ (reference sequence). This CDR3 region has 13 residues.

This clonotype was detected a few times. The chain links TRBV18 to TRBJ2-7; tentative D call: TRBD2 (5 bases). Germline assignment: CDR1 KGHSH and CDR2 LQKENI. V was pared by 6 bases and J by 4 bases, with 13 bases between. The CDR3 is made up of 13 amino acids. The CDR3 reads CASSQSREYEQYF. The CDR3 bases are TGTGCCAGCTCCCAAAGTAGGGAGTACGAGCAGTACTTC.

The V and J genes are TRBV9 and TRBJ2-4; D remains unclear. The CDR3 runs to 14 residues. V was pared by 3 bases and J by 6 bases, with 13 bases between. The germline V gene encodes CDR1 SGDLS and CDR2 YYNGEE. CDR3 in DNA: TGTGCCAGCAGCGCACCTTCAATGGGAAACATTCAGTACTTC. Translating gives CASSAPSMGNIQYF.

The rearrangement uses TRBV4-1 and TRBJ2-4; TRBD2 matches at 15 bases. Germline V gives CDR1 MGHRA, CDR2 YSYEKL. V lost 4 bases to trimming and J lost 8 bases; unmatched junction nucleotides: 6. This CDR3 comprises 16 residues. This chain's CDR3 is CASSPRTSGGAYIQYF. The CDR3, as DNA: TGCGCCAGCAGCCCGAGGACTAGCGGGGGGGCGTACATTCAGTACTTC.

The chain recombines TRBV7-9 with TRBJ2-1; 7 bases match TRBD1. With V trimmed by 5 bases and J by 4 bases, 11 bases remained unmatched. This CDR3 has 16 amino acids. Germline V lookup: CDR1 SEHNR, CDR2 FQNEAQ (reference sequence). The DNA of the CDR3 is TGTGCCAGCAGCCCTAGCAGGGGACAGATATACAATGAGCAGTTCTTC. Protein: CASSPSRGQIYNEQFF.

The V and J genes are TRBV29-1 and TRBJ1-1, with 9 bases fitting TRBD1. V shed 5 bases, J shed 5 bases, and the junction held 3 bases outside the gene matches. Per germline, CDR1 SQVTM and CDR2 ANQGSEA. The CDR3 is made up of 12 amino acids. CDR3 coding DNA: TGCAGCGTTCGGACAGGGGAGACTGAAGCTTTCTTT. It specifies CSVRTGETEAFF.

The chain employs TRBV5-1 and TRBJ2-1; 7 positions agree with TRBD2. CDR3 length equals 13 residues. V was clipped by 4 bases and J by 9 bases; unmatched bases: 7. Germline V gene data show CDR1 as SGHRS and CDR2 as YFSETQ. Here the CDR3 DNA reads TGCGCCAGCAGCGGCGATGGCGGGGGTGAGCAGTTCTTC. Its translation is CASSGDGGGEQFF.

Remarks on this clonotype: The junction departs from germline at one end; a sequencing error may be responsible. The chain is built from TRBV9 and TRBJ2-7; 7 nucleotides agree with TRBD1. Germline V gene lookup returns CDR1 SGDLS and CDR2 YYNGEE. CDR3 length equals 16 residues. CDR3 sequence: CAGSVNPGQSSYEQYF. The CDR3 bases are TGTGCCGGCAGCGTAAACCCGGGACAGAGCTCCTACGAGCAGTACTTC.

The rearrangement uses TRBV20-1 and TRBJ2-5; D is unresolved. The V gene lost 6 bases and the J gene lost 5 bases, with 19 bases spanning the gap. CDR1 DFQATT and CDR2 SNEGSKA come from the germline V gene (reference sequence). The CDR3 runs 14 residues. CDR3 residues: CSAPTPTVQETQYF. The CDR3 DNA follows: TGCAGTGCCCCGACCCCGACGGTTCAGGAGACCCAGTACTTC.